The rows below give T cell receptor delta chains drawn from one sample of a study of gamma-delta chains in newborns, infants, children. TCRdb re-analyzed the reads via CATT. The sample lists thousands of delta-chain clones, about 3% occurring once. Sequencing was carried out using blood. All receptors derive from a child who was a newborn, infant or young child, either healthy, febrile or measles-vaccinated (not recorded which). CDR3s include the opening cysteine and the closing phenylalanine or tryptophan. A D gene is named only where the DNA matches it firmly. The listing skips clone size in some rows; elsewhere it reads once, few, many or a size class.

TRDV2,large,TRDD3,TRDJ1,TGTGCCTGTGACACCGTACTGGGGACTGGGTACACCGATAAACTCATCTTT,CACDTVLGTGYTDKLIF
TRDV2,medium-sized,-,TRDJ1,TGTGCCTGTGACACCCTCCAAGGGGGACCAAACCTCCACTTCGACACCGATAAACTCATCTTT,CACDTLQGGPNLHFDTDKLIF
TRDV2,large,-,TRDJ1,TGTGCCTGTGACCATCTCCTGCGACGGGCCACCGATAAACTCATCTTT,CACDHLLRRATDKLIF
TRDV2,-,TRDD3,TRDJ1,TGTGCCTGTGACGCTCTGGGGGATACAACCGATAAACTCATCTTT,CACDALGDTTDKLIF
TRDV2,few,-,TRDJ3,TGTGCCTGTGACAGGATTCTAGCAGGTAAAAGCTCCTGGGACACCCTACAGATGTTTTTC,CACDRILAGKSSWDTLQMFF
TRDV2,-,TRDD2,TRDJ1,TGTGCCTGTGGCACCGTTCAGACTTCCTACGTTGGGGCCCCAGGGGGTAAACTCATCTTT,CACGTVQTSYVGAPGGKLIF
TRDV2,medium-sized,TRDD3,TRDJ1,TGTGCCTGTGACACGCTGGGGGTCAACACCGATAAACTCATCTTT,CACDTLGVNTDKLIF
TRDV2,medium-sized,TRDD3,TRDJ1,TGTGCCTGTGACACCGTTGGAGGCTGGGGGAGCAACGATAAACTCATCTTT,CACDTVGGWGSNDKLIF
TRDV2,-,TRDD3,TRDJ1,TGTGCCTGTGACGTCCTGGGGGAGGTAACCGATAAACTCATCTTT,CACDVLGEVTDKLIF
TRDV2,few,TRDD3,TRDJ1,TGTGCCTGTGACACCGTGGGGATACCCATCACCGATAAAATCATCTTT,CACDTVGIPITDKIIF
TRDV2,large,-,TRDJ1,TGTGCCTGTGACACCGTGGGGATGAATGACCAACCTTACACCGATAAACTCATCTTT,CACDTVGMNDQPYTDKLIF
TRDV2,-,-,TRDJ1,TGTGCCTGTGGCCCCCTTCCTTCGTACTGGGGATCGTACACCGATAAACTCATCTTT,CACGPLPSYWGSYTDKLIF
TRDV2,few,-,TRDJ3,TGTGCCTGTGACAGCCTGAGGGTAACCAGCTCCTGGGACACCCGACAGATGTTCTTC,CACDSLRVTSSWDTRQMFF
TRDV2,-,-,TRDJ2,TGTGCCCGTGACCCCCTAAATTGGGGGTTGTCTTTGACAGCACAACTCTTCTTT,CARDPLNWGLSLTAQLFF
TRDV2,medium-sized,TRDD3,TRDJ1,TGTGCCTGTGACCGCTGGGGGAAGACCGATAAACTCATCTTT,CACDRWGKTDKLIF
TRDV2,medium-sized,-,TRDJ3,TGTGCCTGTGACACCGGGGATCTCTTTTCCTGGGACACCCGACAGATGTTTTTC,CACDTGDLFSWDTRQMFF
TRDV2,-,-,TRDJ1,TGTGCCTGTGACCCGGCGGGCCGCTCGCTGAACGATAAACTCATCTTT,CACDPAGRSLNDKLIF
TRDV2,few,-,TRDJ3,TGTGCCTGTGACACTCTTAAATCAGGAAGCTCCTGGGGCACCCGGCAGATGTTTTTC,CACDTLKSGSSWGTRQMFF
TRDV2,large,TRDD3,TRDJ1,TGTGCCTGTGACACCGTTTTGGGGATAGGGTACACCGATAAACTCATCTTT,CACDTVLGIGYTDKLIF